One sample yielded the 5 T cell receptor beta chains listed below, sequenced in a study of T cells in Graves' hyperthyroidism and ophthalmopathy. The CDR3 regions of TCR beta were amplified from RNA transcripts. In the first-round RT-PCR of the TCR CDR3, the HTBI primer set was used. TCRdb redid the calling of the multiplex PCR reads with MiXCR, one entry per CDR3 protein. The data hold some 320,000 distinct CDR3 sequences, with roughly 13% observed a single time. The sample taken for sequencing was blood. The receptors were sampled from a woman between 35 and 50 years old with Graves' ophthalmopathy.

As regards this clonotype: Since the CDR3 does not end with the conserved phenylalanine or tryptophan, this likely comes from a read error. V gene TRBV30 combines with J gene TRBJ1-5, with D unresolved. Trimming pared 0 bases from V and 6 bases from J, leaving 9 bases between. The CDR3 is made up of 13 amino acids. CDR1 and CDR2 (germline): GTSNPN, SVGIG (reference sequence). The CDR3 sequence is CAWSVDPLQPQHL. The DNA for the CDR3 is TGTGCCTGGAGTGTGGATCCTCTTCAGCCCCAGCATCTT.

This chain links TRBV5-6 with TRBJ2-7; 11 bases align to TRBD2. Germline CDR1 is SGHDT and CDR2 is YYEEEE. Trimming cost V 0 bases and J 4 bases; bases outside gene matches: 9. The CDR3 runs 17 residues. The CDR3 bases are TGTGCCAGCAGCTTGGGCCCACTAGCGGGAGATCCGTACGAGCAGTACTTC. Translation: CASSLGPLAGDPYEQYF.

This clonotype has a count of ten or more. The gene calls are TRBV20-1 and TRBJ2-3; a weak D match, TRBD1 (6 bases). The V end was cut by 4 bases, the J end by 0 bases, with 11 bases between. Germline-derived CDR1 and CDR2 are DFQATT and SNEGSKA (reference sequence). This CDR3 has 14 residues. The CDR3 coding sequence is TGCAGTGCTATCAGGGACACTAGCACAGATACGCAGTATTTT. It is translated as CSAIRDTSTDTQYF.

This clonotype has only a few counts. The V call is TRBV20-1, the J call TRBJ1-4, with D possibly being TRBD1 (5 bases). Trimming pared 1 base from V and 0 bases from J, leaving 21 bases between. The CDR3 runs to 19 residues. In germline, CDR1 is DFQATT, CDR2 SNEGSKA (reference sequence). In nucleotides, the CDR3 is TGCAGTGCTAGAGCGGCGCGAAGGGACTCGAGGGCAACTAATGAAAAACTGTTTTTT. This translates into CSARAARRDSRATNEKLFF.

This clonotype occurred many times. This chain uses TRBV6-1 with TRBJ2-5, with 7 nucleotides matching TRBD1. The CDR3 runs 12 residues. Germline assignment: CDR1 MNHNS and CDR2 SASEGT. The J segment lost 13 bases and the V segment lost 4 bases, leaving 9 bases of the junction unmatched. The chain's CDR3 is CASSGDRACPYF. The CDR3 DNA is TGTGCCAGCAGTGGTGACAGGGCATGCCCGTACTTC.